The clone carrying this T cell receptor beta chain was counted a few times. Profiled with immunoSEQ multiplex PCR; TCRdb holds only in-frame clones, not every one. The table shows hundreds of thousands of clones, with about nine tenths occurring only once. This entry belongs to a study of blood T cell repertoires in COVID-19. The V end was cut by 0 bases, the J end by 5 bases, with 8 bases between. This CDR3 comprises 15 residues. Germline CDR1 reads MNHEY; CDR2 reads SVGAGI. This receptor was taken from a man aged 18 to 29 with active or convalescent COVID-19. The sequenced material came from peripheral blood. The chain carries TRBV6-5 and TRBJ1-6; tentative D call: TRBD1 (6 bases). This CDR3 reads CASSYSGANNSPLHF. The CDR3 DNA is TGTGCCAGCAGTTACTCGGGGGCCAATAATTCACCCCTCCACTTT.